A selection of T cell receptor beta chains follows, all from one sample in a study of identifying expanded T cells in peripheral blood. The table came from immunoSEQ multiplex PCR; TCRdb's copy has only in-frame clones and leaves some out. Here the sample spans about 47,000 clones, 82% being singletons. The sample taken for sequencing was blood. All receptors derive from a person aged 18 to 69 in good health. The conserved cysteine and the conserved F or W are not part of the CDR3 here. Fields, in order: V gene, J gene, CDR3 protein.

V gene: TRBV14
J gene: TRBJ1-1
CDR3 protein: ASSQANGHEAF

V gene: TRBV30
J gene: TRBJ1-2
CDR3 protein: AWKLVPGFGYT

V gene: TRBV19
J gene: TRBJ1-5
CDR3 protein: ASRSGGSSNQPQH

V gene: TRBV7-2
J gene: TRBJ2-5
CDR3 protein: ASSLTAGGRQETQY

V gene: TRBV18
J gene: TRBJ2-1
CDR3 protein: ASSLRSGASNEQF

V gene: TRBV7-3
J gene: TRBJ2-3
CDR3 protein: ASSLTGLNVGIDTQY

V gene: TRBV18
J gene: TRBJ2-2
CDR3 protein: ASSPPSGTGELF

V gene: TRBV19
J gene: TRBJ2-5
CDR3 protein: ASSIGQGETQY

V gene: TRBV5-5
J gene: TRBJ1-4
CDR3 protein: ASSLSPTNEKLF

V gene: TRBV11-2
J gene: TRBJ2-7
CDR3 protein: ASGDVGGGTEQY

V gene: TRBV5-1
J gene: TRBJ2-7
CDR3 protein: ASSPRVAGVYEQY

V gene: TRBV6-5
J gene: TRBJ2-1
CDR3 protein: ASMMDEQF

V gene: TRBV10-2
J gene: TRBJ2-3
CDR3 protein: ASGATRADTQY

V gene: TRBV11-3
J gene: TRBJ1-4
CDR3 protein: ASTKKGIGEKLF

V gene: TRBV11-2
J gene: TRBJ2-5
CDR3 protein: ASSFTWRQSGKETQY

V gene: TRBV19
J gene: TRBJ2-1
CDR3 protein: ASSTTGSSYNEQF

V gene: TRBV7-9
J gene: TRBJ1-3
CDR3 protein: ASSLGRSGTGNTIY

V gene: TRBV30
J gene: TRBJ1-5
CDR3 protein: AWSKSTNQPQH

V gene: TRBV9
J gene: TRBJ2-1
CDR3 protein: ASSDGTSGSWQF

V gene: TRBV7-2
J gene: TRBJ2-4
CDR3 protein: ASSSRTGRLDIQY

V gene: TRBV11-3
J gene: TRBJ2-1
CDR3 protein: ASSTGLDNYNEQF

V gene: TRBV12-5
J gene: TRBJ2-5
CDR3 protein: ASGLLTGAEIQQETQY